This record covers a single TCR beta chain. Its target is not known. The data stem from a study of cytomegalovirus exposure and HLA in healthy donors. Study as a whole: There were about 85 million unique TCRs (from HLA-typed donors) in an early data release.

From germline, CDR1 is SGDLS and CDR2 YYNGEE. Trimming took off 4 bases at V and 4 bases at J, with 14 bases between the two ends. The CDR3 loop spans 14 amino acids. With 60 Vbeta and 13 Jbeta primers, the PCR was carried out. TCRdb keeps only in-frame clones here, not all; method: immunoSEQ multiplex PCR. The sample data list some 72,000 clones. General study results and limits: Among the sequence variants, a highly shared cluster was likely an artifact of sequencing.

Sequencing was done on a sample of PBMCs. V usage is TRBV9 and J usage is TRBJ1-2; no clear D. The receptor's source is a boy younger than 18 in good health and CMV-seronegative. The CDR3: CASSPSGGIYGYTF. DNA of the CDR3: TGTGCCAGCAGCCCAAGCGGCGGAATCTATGGCTACACCTTC.